This is a list of T cell receptor beta chains from one sample in a study of blood T cells in healthy people across ages. TCRdb re-derived calls from the 5' RACE reads in MiXCR, one entry per CDR3 protein. The repertoire consists of roughly 800,000 distinct CDR3 sequences, with about 55% occurring once and the leading ten covering about 42%. Sequencing was done on a sample of blood. These receptors came from an elderly man in good health. The CDR3 runs from the conserved cysteine through the conserved F or W. A D gene is named only where the DNA matches it firmly. Where a row states a size, it is once, few, many or the class of an expanded clone; other rows omit it.

.,TRBJ2-7,.,TRBV20-1,TGCAGTGCTTCGGACACCTACAATGAGCAGTACTTC,CSASDTYNEQYF
TRBD2,TRBJ2-1,few,TRBV20-1,TGCAGTGCTAGGGGACTAGCGCGTGACAATGAGCAGTTCTTC,CSARGLARDNEQFF
.,TRBJ2-7,few,TRBV15,TGTGCCACCAGCAGAGATCCGGGGGACGAGCAGTACTTC,CATSRDPGDEQYF
.,TRBJ2-7,.,TRBV11-2,TGTGCCAGCAGCCGGGGGGACAGCCCCTACGAGCAGTACTTC,CASSRGDSPYEQYF
TRBD1,TRBJ2-7,.,TRBV5-1,TGCGCCAGCAGCCACACAGGGGGTGTCCCCTACGAGCAGTACTTC,CASSHTGGVPYEQYF
TRBD1,TRBJ2-3,.,TRBV29-1,TGCAGCGTAAGACAGGGGGCAAGTACAGATACGCAGTATTTT,CSVRQGASTDTQYF
.,TRBJ2-1,.,TRBV6-5,TGTGCCAGCAGTTACTCTGGAGTTGGGGTGGGGTCCAATGAGCAGTTCTTC,CASSYSGVGVGSNEQFF
.,TRBJ2-7,.,TRBV20-1,TGCAGTGCTAGGCGACCGGCAGGGATTAGGGAGCAGTACTTC,CSARRPAGIREQYF
TRBD2,TRBJ2-1,.,TRBV20-1,TGCAGTGCCCTGGCGGGAGTGGGCGGTGAGCAGTTCTTC,CSALAGVGGEQFF
.,TRBJ2-7,.,TRBV29-1,TGCAGCGTTGAAGGGGGGGAACGCGAGCAGTACTTC,CSVEGGEREQYF
TRBD2,TRBJ2-7,many,TRBV29-1,TGCAGCGTTGGGACTAGTAGGTACGAGCAGTACTTC,CSVGTSRYEQYF
.,TRBJ2-7,.,TRBV28,TGTGCCAACTGTCCGTACTCCTACGAGCAGTACTTC,CANCPYSYEQYF
.,TRBJ1-2,once,TRBV6-5,TGTGCCAGCAGTTACACCGGGGGGACACACTATGGCTACACCTTC,CASSYTGGTHYGYTF